This is a list of T cell receptor beta chains from one sample in a study of beta chain features in type 1 diabetes. Data came from immunoSEQ multiplex PCR; TCRdb stores just in-frame clones and leaves some out. The data hold 200,000 to 250,000 clones, with about 71% observed a single time. Sequenced material: naive CD4+ T cells from blood. The receptors come from a man aged 30-40 years in good health. The CDR3 runs from the conserved cysteine through the conserved F or W.

V: TRBV7-9
CDR3: CASSLTGNTIYF

V: TRBV29-1
CDR3: CSVAKGTADTQYF

V: TRBV7-9
CDR3: CASSAPLRQGIYNEQFF

V: TRBV7-9
CDR3: CAGERNTGELFF

V: TRBV4-3
CDR3: CASSQDHPPLEQYF

V: TRBV30
CDR3: CAWSSGTYNEQFF

V: TRBV15
CDR3: CATSRGGLRANVLTF

V: TRBV4-2
CDR3: CASSPVGGVETQYF

V: TRBV9
CDR3: CASSVAAQETQYF

V: TRBV28
CDR3: CASIHRGRWETQYF

V: TRBV13
CDR3: CASSSVDRAETQYF

V: TRBV30
CDR3: CACRQGMSSGNTIYF

V: TRBV18
CDR3: CASSPGIYYEQYF

V: TRBV29-1
CDR3: CSVGPGYEQYF

V: TRBV30
CDR3: CAWSEDTYEQYF

V: TRBV18
CDR3: CASSPAGANVLTF

V: TRBV30
CDR3: CAWSGVTYEQYF

V: TRBV29-1
CDR3: CSVMREVETQYF

V: TRBV29-1
CDR3: CSVGGTAYEQYF

V: TRBV7-2
CDR3: CASSRGTGRYEQYF

V: TRBV5-6
CDR3: CASSEAGLAGPYPDEQFF

V: TRBV30
CDR3: CAWRTGPMNTEAFF

V: TRBV6-5
CDR3: CASTGGNIQYF

V: TRBV5-4
CDR3: CASSLDRYGYTF